The text below deals with one TCR beta chain. The V segment lost 4 bases and the J segment 7 bases; nucleotides outside the gene matches: 7. This CDR3 is built from 15 residues. CDR1 and CDR2 (germline): MGHRA, YSYEKL. The source of the sample is a study of T cells of healthy individuals. Each CDR3 protein gets one entry after TCRdb re-called the 5' RACE reads with MiXCR. The table includes 65,000 to 90,000 distinct CDR3 sequences, about 5.5% detected once. The chain uses TRBV4-1 and TRBJ1-6, with 7 bases lining up with TRBD1. The receptor's source is a female donor in good health. The CDR3 protein is CASSRNDRENSPLHF. The CDR3 nucleotides are TGCGCCAGCAGCCGGAACGACAGGGAGAATTCACCCCTCCACTTT.